The 15 T cell receptor beta chains given below trace back to one sample, sequenced in a study of T cell changes during pregnancy in multiple sclerosis. Here immunoSEQ multiplex PCR was the method, and the copy in TCRdb shows in-frame clones only, minus some. The sample holds about 59,000 clones, around 94% seen once. Sequenced here: CD8+ T cells from peripheral blood mononuclear cells, sampled after pregnancy. The receptors come from a female donor with multiple sclerosis, enrolled in a pregnancy study.

The V and J genes are TRBV30 and TRBJ2-5, with 12 bases lining up with TRBD2. Judging by the DNA end, TRBJ2-7 fits better; the J call may be wrong. From germline, CDR1 is GTSNPN and CDR2 SVGIG (reference sequence). This CDR3 has 15 amino acids. The CDR3 here is CAWSVGLAGSYEQYF. The CDR3, as DNA: TGTGCCTGGAGTGTTGGACTAGCGGGATCCTACGAGCAGTACTTC.

The V gene is TRBV5-4, the J gene TRBJ2-1; possibly TRBD1 for D (6 bases). Deletions cut 3 bases from V and 9 bases from J, with 10 bases between. From germline, CDR1 is SGHNT and CDR2 YYREEE (reference sequence). The CDR3 runs to 12 residues. In DNA, the CDR3 is TGTGCCAGCAGCTCTCAGGGGATTGAGCAGTTCTTC. Translated: CASSSQGIEQFF. The full variable domain, with the rest looked up from reference TRBV5-4 and TRBJ2-1, is ETGVTQSPTHLIKTRGQQVTLRCSSQSGHNTVSWYQQALGQGPQFIFQYYREEENGRGNFPPRFSGLQFPNYSSELNVNALELDDSALYLCASSSQGIEQFFGPGTRLTVL.

V gene TRBV28 combines with J gene TRBJ2-1; TRBD2 matches at 13 bases. V lost 5 bases, J lost 0 bases, and 7 bases stayed unmatched. Germline V gene lookup returns CDR1 MDHEN and CDR2 SYDVKM. This CDR3 spans 18 amino acids. The CDR3 protein is CASSPGLAGHASYNEQFF. CDR3 DNA sequence: TGTGCCAGCAGTCCGGGACTAGCGGGGCACGCCTCCTACAATGAGCAGTTCTTC.

CDR3 nucleotide sequence: TGTGCCAGCTCTCTAGCGGGAGGGCCCTACTACGAGCAGTACTTC. Amino acids: CASSLAGGPYYEQYF. The chain joins TRBV19 to TRBJ2-7, with 12 bases aligning to TRBD2. Germline assignment: CDR1 LNHDA and CDR2 SQIVND (reference sequence). The CDR3 has 15 amino acids. Losses at the gene ends were 9 bases for V and 3 bases for J; bases not matched to a gene: 9.

This clone appeared once. J is TRBJ1-5 and V is TRBV5-6; possible D gene TRBD1, 5 bases. This CDR3 is 15 amino acids long. The V and J ends lost 2 bases and 5 bases respectively, with 14 bases between them. Germline values: CDR1 SGHDT, CDR2 YYEEEE. CDR3 region: CASSFGGEGDQPQHF. The DNA of the CDR3 is TGTGCCAGCAGCTTCGGAGGGGAAGGCGATCAGCCCCAGCATTTT. Looking up the rest from reference TRBV5-6 and TRBJ1-5 gives the full variable domain: DAGVTQSPTHLIKTRGQQVTLRCSPKSGHDTVSWYQQALGQGPQFIFQYYEEEERQRGNFPDRFSGHQFPNYSSELNVNALLLGDSALYLCASSFGGEGDQPQHFGDGTRLSIL.

The chain is built from TRBV5-1 and TRBJ1-3; unclear D gene. V was pared by 4 bases and J by 4 bases, with 9 bases between. CDR1 is SGHRS and CDR2 is YFSETQ in the germline V gene. This CDR3 region has 13 residues. CDR3 sequence: CASSDYGGNTIYF. CDR3 nucleotides: TGCGCCAGCAGCGATTACGGGGGAAACACCATATATTTT.

The chain employs TRBV4-3 and TRBJ2-1, with unresolved D. In germline, CDR1 is LGHNA, CDR2 YSLEER. The CDR3 loop spans 15 amino acids. Trimming took 0 bases from V and 7 from J, leaving 13 bases between them. The CDR3 region is CASSQDKELLNEQFF. The CDR3 coding sequence is TGCGCCAGCAGCCAAGATAAAGAACTGCTTAATGAGCAGTTCTTC.

The CDR3 is CASSELAENYNEQFF. The CDR3 nucleotides read TGTGCCAGCAGTGAATTAGCGGAGAACTACAATGAGCAGTTCTTC. The chain recombines TRBV25-1 with TRBJ2-1; a possible D gene is TRBD2 (6 bases). Germline V gene sequence: CDR1 MGHDK, CDR2 SYGVNS. V gave up 1 base and J gave up 3 bases, with 10 bases separating them. There are 15 residues in the CDR3.

This rearrangement joins TRBV4-1 to TRBJ2-7, with TRBD1 as a possible D gene (6 bases). V was trimmed by 5 bases and J by 1 base, leaving 15 bases between them. The CDR3 runs 15 residues. CDR1 and CDR2 (germline): MGHRA, YSYEKL. As DNA, the CDR3 is TGCGCCAGCAGCTACGACAGGTTAGGTTCCTACGAGCAGTACTTC. Protein sequence: CASSYDRLGSYEQYF.

This chain connects TRBV6-5 to TRBJ1-2; possible D gene TRBD1, 6 bases. V dropped 0 bases and J dropped 4 bases, with 6 bases sitting between them. The CDR3 totals 13 residues. Germline V CDR1 and CDR2: MNHEY, SVGAGI. In nucleotides, the CDR3 is TGTGCCAGCAGTTACTCGACAGGCTATGGCTACACCTTC. Translating it yields CASSYSTGYGYTF.

In its sample, this clone was seen once. The V and J genes are TRBV9 and TRBJ2-3, with 8 bases matching TRBD2. This CDR3 has 13 amino acids. The V gene end was trimmed by 7 bases and the J gene end by 4 bases; junction bases not matched to a gene: 5. Germline V lookup: CDR1 SGDLS, CDR2 YYNGEE. CDR3 sequence reads: CASSSGRADTQYF. Written as DNA, the CDR3 is TGTGCCAGCTCTAGCGGGCGAGCAGATACGCAGTATTTT.

The chain is built from TRBV5-5 and TRBJ2-3; D is uncertain. This CDR3 region has 15 residues. Germline V gives CDR1 SGHKS, CDR2 YYEKEE (reference sequence). Trimming removed 2 bases from V and 0 bases from J, with 10 bases in between. CDR3 coding DNA: TGTGCCAGCAGCTTAAATGCTAGGAGCACAGATACGCAGTATTTT. This encodes CASSLNARSTDTQYF.

The chain uses TRBV7-8 and TRBJ2-1, with 8 positions matching TRBD2. From germline, CDR1 is SGHVS and CDR2 FQNEAQ. The CDR3 loop spans 16 amino acids. With V trimmed by 5 bases and J by 2 bases, 8 bases remained unmatched. CDR3 residues: CASSQDGGAPYNEQFF. Here the CDR3 DNA reads TGTGCCAGCAGCCAAGACGGGGGGGCGCCCTACAATGAGCAGTTCTTC. Together with reference TRBV7-8 and TRBJ2-1, the CDR3 gives the full variable domain: GAGVSQSPRYKVAKRGQDVALRCDPISGHVSLFWYQQALGQGPEFLTYFQNEAQLDKSGLPSDRFFAERPEGSVSTLKIQRTQQEDSAVYLCASSQDGGAPYNEQFFGPGTRLTVL.

The V and J genes are TRBV6-5 and TRBJ2-7, with D possibly matching TRBD2 (5 bases). The CDR3 sequence is 13 residues long. CDR1 and CDR2 from the germline V gene are MNHEY and SVGAGI. V was shortened by 2 bases and J by 2 bases, with 7 bases between the two germline ends. This CDR3 is CASSYGRTYEQYF. The DNA for the CDR3 is TGTGCCAGCAGTTACGGGAGAACCTACGAGCAGTACTTC.

This clone has just one count. The chain combines TRBV4-1 with TRBJ2-3; 7 nucleotides agree with TRBD2. The CDR3 contains 14 residues. Germline V gives CDR1 MGHRA, CDR2 YSYEKL. V shed 1 base and J 9 bases; nucleotides not matched to a gene: 7. The CDR3 region is CASSQGSGMDTQYF. CDR3 coding DNA: TGCGCCAGCAGCCAAGGCAGCGGGATGGACACGCAGTATTTT.